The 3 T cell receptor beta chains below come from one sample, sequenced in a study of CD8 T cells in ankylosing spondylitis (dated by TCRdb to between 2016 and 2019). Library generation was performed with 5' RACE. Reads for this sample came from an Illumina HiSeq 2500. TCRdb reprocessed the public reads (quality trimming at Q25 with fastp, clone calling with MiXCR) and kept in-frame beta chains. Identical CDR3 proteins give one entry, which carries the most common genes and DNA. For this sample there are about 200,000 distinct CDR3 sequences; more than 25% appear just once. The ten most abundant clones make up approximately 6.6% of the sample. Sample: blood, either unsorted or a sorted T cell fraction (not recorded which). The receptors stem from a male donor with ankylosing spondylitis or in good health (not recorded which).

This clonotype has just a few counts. The CDR3 nucleotides read TGCGCCAGCAGCCAAGACCCGGGGGCAGGGTCGGAGACCCAGTACTTC. It codes for CASSQDPGAGSETQYF. The chain uses TRBV4-1 and TRBJ2-5; D is perhaps TRBD1 or TRBD2 (6 bases each). V lost 0 bases and J 5 bases, leaving 16 bases between the germline ends. CDR3 length: 16 amino acids. The germline CDR1 and CDR2 sequences are MGHRA and YSYEKL.

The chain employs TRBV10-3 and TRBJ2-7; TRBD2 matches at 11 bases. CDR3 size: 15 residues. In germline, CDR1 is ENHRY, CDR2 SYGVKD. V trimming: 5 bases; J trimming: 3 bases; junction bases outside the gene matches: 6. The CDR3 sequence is CAISLAGGIDYEQYF. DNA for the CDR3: TGTGCCATCAGTCTAGCGGGAGGAATTGACTACGAGCAGTACTTC.

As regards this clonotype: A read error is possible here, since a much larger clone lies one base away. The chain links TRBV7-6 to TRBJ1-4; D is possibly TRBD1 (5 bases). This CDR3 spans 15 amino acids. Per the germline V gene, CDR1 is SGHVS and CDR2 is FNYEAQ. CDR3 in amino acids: CACSLDQGGDEKLFF. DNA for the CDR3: TGTGCCTGCAGCTTAGATCAGGGTGGGGATGAAAAACTGTTTTTT.